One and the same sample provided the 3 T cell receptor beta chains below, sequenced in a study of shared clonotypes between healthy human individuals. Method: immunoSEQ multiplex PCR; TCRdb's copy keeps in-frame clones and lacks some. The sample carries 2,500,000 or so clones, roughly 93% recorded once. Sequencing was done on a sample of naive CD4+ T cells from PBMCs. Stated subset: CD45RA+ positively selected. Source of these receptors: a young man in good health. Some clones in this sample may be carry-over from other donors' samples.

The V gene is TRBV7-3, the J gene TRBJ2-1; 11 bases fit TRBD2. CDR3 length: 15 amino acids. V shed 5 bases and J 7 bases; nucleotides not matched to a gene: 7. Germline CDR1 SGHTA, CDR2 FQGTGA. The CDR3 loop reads CASSRQTSGVNEQFF. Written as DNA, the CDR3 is TGTGCCAGCAGCAGGCAGACTAGCGGGGTTAATGAGCAGTTCTTC.

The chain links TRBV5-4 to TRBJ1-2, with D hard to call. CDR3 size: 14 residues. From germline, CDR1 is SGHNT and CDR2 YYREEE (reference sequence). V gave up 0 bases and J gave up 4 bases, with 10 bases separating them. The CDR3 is CASSLAPGSYGYTF. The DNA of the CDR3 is TGTGCCAGCAGCTTGGCTCCGGGGTCCTATGGCTACACCTTC.

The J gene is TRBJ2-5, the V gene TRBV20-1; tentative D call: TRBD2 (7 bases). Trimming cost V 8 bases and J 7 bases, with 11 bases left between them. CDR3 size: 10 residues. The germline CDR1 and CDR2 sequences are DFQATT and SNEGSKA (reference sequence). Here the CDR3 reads CSPRGATQYF. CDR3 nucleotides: TGCAGTCCCCGGGGGGCGACCCAGTACTTC.